This T cell receptor (beta chain) was recorded in a study of post-analysis software for immune sequencing data. This clonotype was counted many times. What it binds is unknown. Points from the study as a whole: Comparison with controls showed significantly lower normalized Chao1 diversity in multiple sclerosis patients.

cDNA libraries for TCR beta contained unique molecular identifiers. TCRdb recomputed calls from the PCR reads with MiXCR, one row per CDR3 protein. The repertoire has roughly 160,000 distinct CDR3 sequences, under 40% of them found once; the top ten carry around 30%. J lost 2 bases, V lost 0 bases, and 4 bases had no gene match. Germline V gene data show CDR1 as ENHRY and CDR2 as SYGVKD. The CDR3 length is 15 residues. The chain links TRBV10-3 to TRBJ2-7; 7 positions match TRBD2. This sequence was found in a girl aged 5 to 17 with multiple sclerosis. Material: blood, obtained after autologous hematopoietic stem cell transplantation. The CDR3 coding sequence is TGTGCCATCAGTGAGTCGTCCAGCGGGACCTACGAGCAGTACTTC. As protein: CAISESSSGTYEQYF.